The sequence of this T cell receptor beta chain was determined in a study of regulatory T cells in long-lasting Graves disease. Study-level background: In persistent Graves' disease, antithyroid drugs had been taken for over 5 years and TSH receptor antibodies stayed positive. Study-level findings and limits: TRBV28, TRBJ1-2 and TRBJ2-5 were favored in persistent disease. Blood alone, not thyroid tissue, was studied. Fewer public clonotypes were shared by new patients (just under 1,000) than by persistent patients (roughly 2,500).

The time point denotes: persistent/refractory GD, antithyroid drugs over 5 years with positive TRAb. PBMCs were the source of the RNA used for TCR sequencing. This clonotype was counted a few times. Its specificity is unknown. The germline gene is not matched at one end of the junction; a read error may be the cause. The V gene's germline CDR1 is MDHEN and CDR2 SYDVKM. The CDR3 is made up of 15 amino acids. Arm-PCR of CDR3 regions with iRepertoire HTBI primers generated TCR beta libraries. TCRdb re-derived calls from the multiplex PCR reads in MiXCR, one entry per CDR3 protein. Of about 660,000 distinct CDR3 sequences listed, about 32% were seen once; the top ten hold 42%.

The starting material was peripheral blood mononuclear cells (PBMCs), obtained when the disease was refractory, from a patient treated with antithyroid drugs. J is TRBJ1-1 and V is TRBV28; the D gene is possibly TRBD1 (6 bases). The receptor was isolated from a female donor with Graves disease. CDR3 sequence: CATSYRGHRNIEAFF. The CDR3 DNA follows: TGTGCCACCTCTTACCGGGGACACCGGAACATTGAAGCTTTCTTT.